These 3 T cell receptor beta chains were sequenced from one sample in a study of sequential checkpoint blockade in melanoma. Treatment denoted: randomized to nivolumab then ipilimumab (arm A) or the reverse (arm B). Only in-frame clones appear in the TCRdb table, and some are missing; sequencing was by immunoSEQ multiplex PCR. The table records over 20,000 clones, roughly 80% of them present only once. The sequencing used CD8+ T cells sorted from blood (inferred from file names), collected from a patient given nivolumab and ipilimumab in sequence. The receptors were sampled from a human donor with melanoma.

This clone turned up a few times. The chain uses TRBV6-5 and TRBJ2-2, with 7 bases that match TRBD2. The germline CDR1 and CDR2 sequences are MNHEY and SVGAGI. J lost 4 bases, V lost 4 bases, and 9 bases had no gene match. The CDR3 has 16 residues. CDR3 bases: TGTGCCAGCAGTTGGGACTTGCGGGAGATCACCGGGGAGCTGTTTTTT. Translating gives CASSWDLREITGELFF.

The V gene is TRBV4-1, the J gene TRBJ2-3; 11 nucleotides align to TRBD2. V was pared by 3 bases and J by 13 bases, with 6 bases of the junction left unmatched. This CDR3 is 13 amino acids long. Germline V CDR1 and CDR2: MGHRA, YSYEKL. Written as DNA, the CDR3 is TGCGCCAGCAGCCACCTACTAGCGGGGGAGGAGTATTTT. Its protein product is CASSHLLAGEEYF.

The chain is built from TRBV7-6 and TRBJ1-1, with 8 bases matching TRBD1. Germline V lookup: CDR1 SGHVS, CDR2 FNYEAQ. The CDR3 runs 13 residues. Unmatched junction bases numbered 2, after V lost 5 bases and J lost 3 bases. The CDR3 region is CASSQDRDTEAFF. CDR3 sequence (DNA): TGTGCCAGCAGCCAGGACAGGGACACTGAAGCTTTCTTT.